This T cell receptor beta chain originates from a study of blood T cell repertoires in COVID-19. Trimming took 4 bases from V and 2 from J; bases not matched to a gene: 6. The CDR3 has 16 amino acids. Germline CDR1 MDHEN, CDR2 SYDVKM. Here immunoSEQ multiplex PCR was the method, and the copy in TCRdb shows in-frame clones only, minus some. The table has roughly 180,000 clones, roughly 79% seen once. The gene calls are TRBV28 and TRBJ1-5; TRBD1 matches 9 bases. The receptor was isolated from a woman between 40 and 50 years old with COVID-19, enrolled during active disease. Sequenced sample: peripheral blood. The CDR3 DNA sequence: TGTGCCAGCAGTTCCCGGGACAGGGAGGGCAATCAGCCCCAGCATTTT. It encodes CASSSRDREGNQPQHF. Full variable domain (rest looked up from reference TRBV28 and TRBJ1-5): DVKVTQSSRYLVKRTGEKVFLECVQDMDHENMFWYRQDPGLGLRLIYFSYDVKMKEKGDIPEGYSVSREKKERFSLILESASTNQTSMYLCASSSRDREGNQPQHFGDGTRLSIL.